This paragraph covers one T cell receptor (beta chain) sequence. The entry originates in a study of blood T cell repertoires in COVID-19. Study-level background: Donors in the United States, Italy and Spain gave samples during acute or convalescent COVID-19. T cells, B-cell-depleted T cells, or PBMCs provided the cDNA or gDNA that served as material.

This table comes from immunoSEQ multiplex PCR, and its TCRdb copy is limited to in-frame clones, with some not included. The table has about 240,000 clones, about 86% seen once. The V and J ends lost 3 bases and 2 bases respectively, with 14 bases between them. Germline V lookup: CDR1 WNHNN, CDR2 SYGVQD (reference sequence). The CDR3 is made up of 15 amino acids. Sequencing was carried out using peripheral blood. This chain links TRBV10-1 with TRBJ2-7, with D perhaps matching TRBD2 (5 bases). This clonotype originated in a woman aged 25 to 45 who had recovered from COVID-19. This CDR3 reads CASSDRQVGTYEQYF. DNA of the CDR3: TGCGCCAGCAGTGATAGGCAGGTCGGGACCTACGAGCAGTACTTC.